This T cell receptor (beta chain) was observed in a study of metastatic and nonmetastatic thyroid tumors (dated by TCRdb to 2020 to 2022). Broadly, across the study: The researchers compared repertoires between peripheral blood samples and tumor or nodule tissue samples from patients with malignant or benign thyroid disease. Study-wide conclusions, independent of this receptor: TCR beta diversity was reported as significantly higher in malignant tumors than in benign nodules, in both blood and tumor samples.

Receptor libraries were prepared by PCR. Sequenced on an Illumina HiSeq 4000. High-throughput sequencing was used to profile the CDR3 region of the TCR beta-chain in every patient. The published analysis was carried out like this. The researchers built a classifier to tell apart papillary thyroid cancer patients with distant metastasis, based on CDR3 differences among clinicopathological groups. The Shannon index was used to assess repertoire diversity, and the Morisita-Horn index was used to assess tumor-blood repertoire similarity. TCRdb itself trimmed the public reads at Q25 with fastp, ran MiXCR and retained productive beta chains. TCRdb, not the authors, supplied the V and J calls. The table for this sample lists about 70,000 clones; roughly 18% of them were counted only once. The ten largest clonotypes hold more than 10% of the sample. A word on this clone: Its antigen is not yet known. There are no base qualities to consult, and no much larger clone falls within one base.

No patient had received any treatment before thyroid surgery. The study retrospectively analysed patient clinical samples collected from the early 2010s to the late 2010s using T-cell receptor beta sequencing. CDR1 is given as LNHDA and CDR2 as SQIVND, both from the germline V gene (reference sequence). Counted from cysteine to valine, this CDR3 has 17 amino acids. The sequence is cut down to CDR3 DNA, 51 bases in frame from base 1. Compared with germline, V lacks 8 bases and J lacks 6 bases; bases without a gene match: 22. Specimen: blood. The sequence came from a female donor with papillary thyroid cancer or a benign thyroid nodule (not recorded which). Some clones in this sample may be carry-over from other donors' samples. The sequence links TRBV19 to TRBJ2-7; 7 of the junction bases match TRBD2. The bases read TGTGCCAGTTATTGGGGGAGGGCCCCAGGAATCAATATCGAGCAGTACGTC. The translation is CASYWGRAPGINIEQYV.